This T cell receptor (beta chain) was obtained from a study of cytomegalovirus exposure and HLA in healthy donors. About the study: Researchers found that more than 70% of over 350 genotyped donors fell within the Caucasian-associated ancestry cluster.

Primers included in the PCR were 60 Vbeta and 13 Jbeta primers. Sequencing used immunoSEQ multiplex PCR; TCRdb keeps in-frame clones, though not all of them. The sample lists approximately 210,000 clones; 79% were seen once. Trimming removed 1 base at V and 8 bases at J, with 9 bases between. Germline-derived CDR1 and CDR2 are SGHTA and FQGNSA. CDR3 length equals 13 residues. As regards this clone: Its target is unknown.

The study's findings and limits: Some V segments could not be told apart, so they were left out, TRBV6-2 and TRBV6-3 among them.

The V and J genes are TRBV7-2 and TRBJ2-1; D is perhaps TRBD1 (5 bases). This clonotype originated in a girl aged 10-17 years in good health and CMV-seropositive. The sequenced sample consisted of PBMCs. CDR3 region: CASSLVPRDEQFF. CDR3 nucleotide sequence: TGTGCCAGCAGCTTAGTCCCCAGGGATGAGCAGTTCTTC.